This TCR beta chain was profiled in a study of T-cell reconstitution after alpha-beta-depleted transplantation in children (dated by TCRdb to the mid-2010s). In terms of the full investigation: T-cell immune reconstitution after TCRalphabeta/CD19-depleted allogeneic hematopoietic cell transplantation in children was quantitatively tracked in the study by means of TCR repertoire profiling.

About this clonotype: Its recognized antigen is unknown. No clone much larger than this one lies a single base away; base qualities are absent.

Broader findings and caveats from the paper: About two months after transplant, the apparently early recovery of alphabetaT-cell counts reportedly depended on just several hundred clones that had expanded rapidly and came from non-depleted graft cells. Over the following months the frequencies of hyperexpanded clones went down, and after one year T-cell counts and TCRbeta diversity were mostly credited to newly produced T cells. The high TCRbeta diversity at day 60 in some patients was ascribed to recipient T cells and intrathymic progenitors that had survived conditioning.

The meaning of the sample's treatment or condition label: allogeneic hematopoietic cell transplantation with graft depleted of TCRalphabeta T cells and CD19 B cells. The children who served as transplant recipients had been given grafts of TCRalphabeta/CD19-depleted allogeneic hematopoietic cells. The cysteine opens and the phenylalanine closes a CDR3 of 15 amino acids. The DNA shown is the 45-base CDR3, in frame from base 1. The germline ends are 14 bases apart after V is trimmed by 4 bases and J by 4 bases. CDR1 SGHTA and CDR2 FQGNSA are derived from the germline V gene. The protocol used for the library was PCR. TCRdb shows the sequencer as Illumina HiSeq 2500. TCR libraries were prepared with molecular barcoding, using unique molecular identifiers to normalize TCRbeta repertoire quantification. Through fastp at Q25 and MiXCR, TCRdb rebuilt clones from the public reads, retaining in-frame beta chains. Each entry merges the rows of one CDR3 protein and shows their most common DNA and genes. In all, the sample holds roughly 400,000 distinct CDR3 sequences, and approximately 41% of those were seen once. Clones ranked in the top ten supply under 35% of the sample.

Here the chain combines TRBV7-2 and TRBJ2-1; a weak D assignment points to TRBD2 (6 bases agree). The specimen was PBMCs, collected before TCRalphabeta/CD19-depleted stem cell transplant. The receptor's source is a girl under 10 years old with aplastic anemia, due to receive a stem cell transplant. The CDR3: CASSSAGGEYNEQFF. The nucleotide sequence is given as TGTGCCAGCAGCTCGGCTGGCGGGGAATACAATGAGCAGTTCTTC.